This T cell receptor beta chain was sequenced in a study of blood T cell repertoires in COVID-19. Original processing notes: Amplifying reference gene primers gave estimates of nucleated cell counts. The assay was immunoSEQ multiplex PCR, and TCRdb's table has in-frame clones only and misses some. V and J calls and clone size come straight from that table; D and trimming were deduced from the DNA. The sample has 300,000 to 350,000 clones; approximately 90% are singletons. This CDR3 has 17 amino acids. Germline V CDR1 and CDR2: KGHDR, SFDVKD. J lost 8 bases, V lost 3 bases, and 13 bases had no gene match. Those enrolled in Seattle joined during active infection and were followed longitudinally afterward.

Sequenced material: peripheral blood. The chain carries TRBV24-1 and TRBJ2-2, with TRBD1 matching over 8 bases. The TCR was taken from a man younger than 40 with COVID-19, enrolled during active disease. DNA for the CDR3: TGTGCCACCAGTGATCCTCCCGGTCGGACAGGGCCTGGGGAGCTGTTTTTT. It codes for CATSDPPGRTGPGELFF.